The 8 T cell receptor beta chains presented below share a single source sample, sequenced in a study of cytomegalovirus exposure and HLA in healthy donors. The PCR ran on 60 Vbeta and 13 Jbeta primers. Assay used: immunoSEQ multiplex PCR; TCRdb lists only in-frame clones, some missing. Seen here are 90,000 to 120,000 clones, 65% to 80% observed once, and the top ten hold approximately 4.2%. Specimen: PBMCs. The receptors were sampled from a male donor in good health and CMV-seronegative.

This sequence joins TRBV7-8 and TRBJ1-1, with D possibly being TRBD1 (6 bases). V was cut by 1 base and J by 0 bases, with 15 bases left in between. The germline V gene has CDR1 SGHVS and CDR2 FQNEAQ. This CDR3 is built from 17 residues. The CDR3 loop is CASSLGTGKGMNTEAFF. CDR3 DNA: TGTGCCAGCAGCTTAGGAACAGGGAAGGGGATGAACACTGAAGCTTTCTTT.

The chain employs TRBV18 and TRBJ1-1; D unclear. This CDR3 is 16 amino acids long. The germline CDR1 and CDR2 sequences are KGHSH and LQKENI. Trimming removed 4 bases at V and 3 bases at J, with 18 bases between. The CDR3 loop is CASSRVVQADYTEAFF. The DNA for the CDR3 is TGTGCCAGCTCACGAGTCGTCCAGGCCGATTACACTGAAGCTTTCTTT.

The V and J genes are TRBV18 and TRBJ2-1; 8 bases are a match to TRBD1. Germline loops: CDR1 KGHSH, CDR2 LQKENI. The CDR3 contains 16 residues. V was clipped by 0 bases and J by 5 bases; unmatched bases: 6. CDR3 coding DNA: TGTGCCAGCTCACCACCTAACCGGGACAGGAACAATGAGCAGTTCTTC. Translation gives CASSPPNRDRNNEQFF.

The V and J genes are TRBV5-5 and TRBJ1-2; no reliable D call. Germline V gene lookup returns CDR1 SGHKS and CDR2 YYEKEE (reference sequence). Trimming took 2 bases from V and 6 from J, leaving 8 bases between them. CDR3 length: 12 amino acids. The CDR3 reads CASSFLSDGYTF. The DNA of the CDR3 is TGTGCCAGCAGCTTCCTTTCGGATGGCTACACCTTC.

The chain employs TRBV7-9 and TRBJ2-7, with a tentative D call TRBD2 (6 bases). Germline loops: CDR1 SEHNR, CDR2 FQNEAQ (reference sequence). V was pared by 5 bases and J by 5 bases, with 19 bases between. The CDR3 consists of 15 residues. CDR3 bases: TGTGCCAGCAGCCCCCTAGGGCGGGGAGGCGACGAGCAGTACTTC. This translates into CASSPLGRGGDEQYF.

CDR3 bases: TGTGCCAGCAGCGCCCTAGGGGCTGATACGCAGTATTTT. Translated, it gives CASSALGADTQYF. V gene TRBV7-2 combines with J gene TRBJ2-3; a possible D gene is TRBD1 (5 bases). Germline V gene data show CDR1 as SGHTA and CDR2 as FQGNSA. Trimming took 5 bases from V and 6 from J, leaving 12 bases between them. This CDR3 is built from 13 residues.

The V call is TRBV27, the J call TRBJ1-4, with no clear D. The CDR3 is made up of 15 amino acids. The germline V gene encodes CDR1 MNHEY and CDR2 SMNVEV (reference sequence). V was cut by 3 bases and J by 7 bases, with 15 bases left in between. The CDR3 spells CASSFLRTGSEKLFF. CDR3 nucleotides: TGTGCCAGCAGTTTCCTACGGACGGGGAGTGAAAAACTGTTTTTT.

This clone was observed a few times. J is TRBJ2-7 and V is TRBV28; D not certain. The germline V gene has CDR1 MDHEN and CDR2 SYDVKM. V gave up 3 bases and J gave up 3 bases, with 12 bases separating them. This CDR3 spans 14 amino acids. CDR3 in amino acids: CASSLFGPNYEQYF. The CDR3 DNA reads as TGTGCCAGCAGTTTGTTTGGCCCCAACTACGAGCAGTACTTC.